This T cell receptor beta chain was captured by sequencing in a study of cytomegalovirus exposure and HLA in healthy donors. Study observations and caveats: Some TCR beta chains (approximately 180 of them) were listed as cytomegalovirus-associated.

To note about this clone: What it binds is not known.

V shed 4 bases and J 1 base; nucleotides not matched to a gene: 3. Per the germline V gene, CDR1 is SGDLS and CDR2 is YYNGEE. CDR3 length: 14 residues. When sampled, the donors appeared nominally healthy, though they likely had unrecorded immune exposures. It was with 60 Vbeta and 13 Jbeta primers that the PCR ran. Using immunoSEQ multiplex PCR, the repertoire was profiled, and TCRdb retains in-frame clones only, with some absent. The data show about 100,000 clones, and the top ten clones hold roughly 0.64%. The sequence was collected from a man aged 50 to 60 in good health and CMV-seronegative. The rearrangement joins TRBV9 to TRBJ1-1; TRBD1 matches 8 bases. Input material: PBMCs. The CDR3 bases are TGTGCCAGCAGCCCGACAGGGGCGAACACTGAAGCTTTCTTT. Protein sequence: CASSPTGANTEAFF.